This entry is about one T cell receptor beta chain. The data derive from a study of blood T cell repertoires in COVID-19. For the study at large: The United States, Italy and Spain supplied acute and convalescent COVID-19 samples. From T cells, B-cell-depleted T cells, or PBMCs came the material, which was cDNA or gDNA.

In the original processing: Estimation of nucleated cell counts was performed using reference gene primer amplification. Here immunoSEQ multiplex PCR was the method, and the copy in TCRdb shows in-frame clones only, minus some. That table furnishes V, J and clone size, whereas the DNA furnished D and trimming. The repertoire has 70,000 to 90,000 clones, 75% to 85% of them found once; the top ten carry approximately 24%. The sequence was obtained from a human donor in a cohort sampled during active COVID-19. Material for sequencing was peripheral blood.

This CDR3 is CASSQVAFGTPTYNEQFF. CDR3 sequence (DNA): TGCGCCAGCAGCCAAGTCGCTTTTGGGACTCCCACTTACAATGAGCAGTTCTTC. V gene TRBV4-1 combines with J gene TRBJ2-1; a weak D match, TRBD2 (6 bases). The germline V and J ends were trimmed by 1 base and 4 bases, with 20 bases remaining between them. This CDR3 region has 18 residues. Germline-derived CDR1 and CDR2 are MGHRA and YSYEKL.